This is a list of T cell receptor beta chains from one sample in a study of PD-1 blockade in classical Hodgkin lymphoma. Assay: immunoSEQ multiplex PCR; the TCRdb copy retains only in-frame clones and omits some. The table records 20,000 to 25,000 clones, approximately 94% of them present only once. Specimen: peripheral blood mononuclear cells (PBMCs). These TCRs come from a human donor with classical Hodgkin lymphoma. The CDR3 runs from the conserved cysteine through the conserved F or W. The size entry is marked missing in some rows and otherwise reads once, few, many or a size class.

J gene,V gene,clone size,CDR3 protein
TRBJ1-2,TRBV10-3,-,CAISGTAFPYGYTF
TRBJ1-5,TRBV27,-,CASSGRGHQPQHF
TRBJ2-1,TRBV5-8,-,CASSDETGVRANEQFF
TRBJ2-5,TRBV9,-,CASSVGYGETQYF
TRBJ1-6,TRBV27,-,CASSLLREGSPLHF
TRBJ2-5,TRBV10-3,-,CAISDPRGDGETQYF
TRBJ2-3,TRBV4-3,once,CASSQDPGTADTQYF
TRBJ2-7,TRBV10-3,-,CAISEYTGDYEQYF
TRBJ2-3,TRBV11-2,few,CASSLVASGSRTDTQYF
TRBJ2-3,TRBV7-6,-,CASSLDPAGGYIVTDTQYF
TRBJ2-3,TRBV6-5,-,CASKRGTYTDTQYF
TRBJ2-2,TRBV4-1,-,CASSRDRGSAGELFF
TRBJ2-5,TRBV27,once,CASSFLKGMKETQYF
TRBJ2-5,TRBV4-1,-,CASSHPRGGGKETQYF
TRBJ1-1,TRBV5-8,-,CASSSWLRLRMNTEAFF
TRBJ1-5,TRBV2,few,CASSLDGNSNQPQHF
TRBJ1-1,TRBV6-4,-,CASSAGGFGTEAFF
TRBJ2-3,TRBV5-8,-,CASTPGGQSTDTQYF
TRBJ2-3,TRBV19,-,CASSPRTDTQYF
TRBJ1-2,TRBV10-3,-,CAISPGLDYGYTF
TRBJ2-1,TRBV11-2,-,CASSFHRWGGPNEQFF
TRBJ2-1,TRBV11-2,-,CASHSVRGVGNEQFF
TRBJ1-2,TRBV9,-,CASSETTGNYGYTF
TRBJ2-1,TRBV30,-,CAWHRTSGGAREQFF
TRBJ1-1,TRBV5-1,-,CASSLLGAMNTEAFF
TRBJ1-4,TRBV19,-,CASRGPGNEKLFF
TRBJ1-1,TRBV5-1,-,CASSLEWGRAFF
TRBJ2-7,TRBV2,-,CATSSGIEQYF
TRBJ2-2,TRBV6-1,-,CASSEVGGMNTGELFF
TRBJ2-7,TRBV6-6,-,CASRDSGGTYEQYF
TRBJ2-7,TRBV18,-,CASSRQGSYEQYF
TRBJ1-2,TRBV7-9,-,CASSTALYGYTF
TRBJ2-3,TRBV5-8,-,CASSFRQVTDTQYF
TRBJ2-2,TRBV7-6,-,CASSLARGRTGELFF